These 20 T cell receptor beta chains share one sample of origin, sequenced in a study of shared clonotypes between healthy human individuals. Method: immunoSEQ multiplex PCR; TCRdb's copy keeps in-frame clones and lacks some. The repertoire has 2,500,000 or so clones, around 93% of them found once; the top ten carry roughly 0.34%. Input material: naive CD4+ T cells from PBMCs. Regarding subset: CD45RA+ positively selected. These receptors all stem from a man younger than 30 in good health. Some clones in this sample may be carry-over from other donors' samples.

The chain uses TRBV4-1 and TRBJ1-4, with 9 bases that match TRBD1. CDR1 MGHRA and CDR2 YSYEKL come from the germline V gene. The CDR3 has 17 residues. V trimming: 4 bases; J trimming: 7 bases; junction bases outside the gene matches: 13. The CDR3 DNA reads as TGCGCCAGCAGCCCCCGGGACAGGGAATTTCTCGGTGAAAAACTGTTTTTT. It is translated as CASSPRDREFLGEKLFF.

This clone was counted a single time. The chain employs TRBV11-3 and TRBJ2-1; TRBD1 is a possible D gene (6 bases). There are 13 residues in the CDR3. Deletions cut 0 bases from V and 9 bases from J, with 9 bases between. Germline lookup yields CDR1 SGHNT and CDR2 YENEEA. The CDR3 here is CASSLEGQTEQFF. CDR3 nucleotides: TGTGCCAGCAGCTTAGAGGGACAAACTGAGCAGTTCTTC.

The chain combines TRBV11-1 with TRBJ1-5; D unresolved. The CDR3 is made up of 14 amino acids. Germline assignment: CDR1 SGHAT and CDR2 FQDESV (reference sequence). Trimming took 3 bases from V and 6 from J, leaving 12 bases between them. CDR3 loop: CASSLEGVGQPQHF. CDR3 DNA sequence: TGTGCCAGCAGCTTGGAGGGTGTAGGTCAGCCCCAGCATTTT. The entire variable domain, with the rest obtained from reference TRBV11-1 and TRBJ1-5, is as follows: EAEVAQSPRYKITEKSQAVAFWCDPISGHATLYWYRQILGQGPELLVQFQDESVVDDSQLPKDRFSAERLKGVDSTLKIQPAELGDSAMYLCASSLEGVGQPQHFGDGTRLSIL.

The sample holds a few counts of this clone. Other nucleotide sequences from this sample produce the same CDR3. The CDR3 reads CASSLGQGDQPQHF. In DNA form, the CDR3 reads TGCGCCAGCAGCTTGGGGCAGGGAGATCAGCCCCAGCATTTT. V gene TRBV5-1 combines with J gene TRBJ1-5, with D possibly being TRBD1 (5 bases). Germline CDR1 reads SGHRS; CDR2 reads YFSETQ. This CDR3 comprises 14 residues. V lost 0 bases, J lost 5 bases, and 9 bases lay in between.

The chain employs TRBV6-5 and TRBJ2-3, with a tentative D call TRBD2 (5 bases). CDR1 and CDR2 (germline): MNHEY, SVGAGI. CDR3 length equals 16 residues. The V end lost 2 bases, the J end lost 2 bases, and 14 bases lay between the germline ends. The CDR3 here is CASSYAGVGNTDTQYF. The CDR3, as DNA: TGTGCCAGCAGTTACGCCGGGGTTGGGAACACAGATACGCAGTATTTT.

This chain connects TRBV2 to TRBJ2-5, with D possibly matching TRBD1 (5 bases). Per the germline V gene, CDR1 is SNHLY and CDR2 is FYNNEI. V was cut by 8 bases and J by 4 bases, with 14 bases left in between. There are 13 residues in the CDR3. The CDR3 spells CASSGAGGETQYF. In nucleotides, the CDR3 is TGTGCCAGCTCTGGGGCAGGTGGAGAGACCCAGTACTTC.

This chain connects TRBV18 to TRBJ2-3; a weak D match, TRBD2 (5 bases). This CDR3 has 17 residues. V was pared by 3 bases and J by 2 bases, with 18 bases between. CDR1 is KGHSH and CDR2 is LQKENI in the germline V gene. CDR3 DNA sequence: TGTGCCAGCTCACCCCGAGGGTCCAAAACGTCCACAGATACGCAGTATTTT. As protein: CASSPRGSKTSTDTQYF.

The genes are TRBV2 and TRBJ1-2, with unresolved D. The V gene's germline CDR1 is SNHLY and CDR2 FYNNEI. V shed 7 bases and J shed 2 bases, with 11 bases lying between them. The CDR3 totals 13 residues. In DNA, the CDR3 is TGTGCCAGCATGTCGGACGGAAACTATGGCTACACCTTC. This codes for CASMSDGNYGYTF.

The chain joins TRBV18 to TRBJ1-4; D is perhaps TRBD1 (6 bases). Germline V gene sequence: CDR1 KGHSH, CDR2 LQKENI. V lost 5 bases to trimming and J lost 7 bases, with 11 bases between them. This CDR3 is built from 13 residues. CDR3 residues: CASSLPQGEKLFF. The CDR3 DNA is TGTGCCAGCTCATTACCACAGGGTGAAAAACTGTTTTTT.

The chain uses TRBV18 and TRBJ1-1, with 10 nucleotides matching TRBD1. V lost 6 bases, J lost 0 bases, and 4 bases stayed unmatched. The CDR3 covers 15 residues. Germline lookup yields CDR1 KGHSH and CDR2 LQKENI. The CDR3 coding sequence is TGTGCCAGCTCTGTGGGACAGGGGTTGAACACTGAAGCTTTCTTT. Residues: CASSVGQGLNTEAFF.

V gene TRBV30 combines with J gene TRBJ1-3; D might be TRBD1 (5 bases). Per the germline V gene, CDR1 is GTSNPN and CDR2 is SVGIG (reference sequence). V lost 3 bases, J lost 3 bases, and 15 bases lay in between. The CDR3 consists of 15 residues. The CDR3 loop reads CAWRGRERFGNTIYF. CDR3 bases: TGTGCCTGGAGGGGCAGGGAGAGGTTTGGAAACACCATATATTTT.

Concerning this clone itself: In the same sample, other DNA sequences code for this CDR3. CDR3 sequence reads: CASSLDGASYGYTF. The CDR3 DNA is TGTGCCAGCAGCCTAGACGGAGCTAGCTATGGCTACACCTTC. The chain has TRBV5-4 and TRBJ1-2; D unclear. The CDR3 extends over 14 amino acids. V gave up 4 bases and J gave up 4 bases, with 14 bases separating them. Germline V gene sequence: CDR1 SGHNT, CDR2 YYREEE (reference sequence).

This clone was observed once. V and J are TRBV5-1 and TRBJ2-7, with TRBD2 matching 13 bases. Germline CDR1 reads SGHRS; CDR2 reads YFSETQ. J lost 3 bases, V lost 4 bases, and 7 bases had no gene match. This CDR3 region has 16 residues. CDR3 sequence reads: CASSPGTSGIVYEQYF. The DNA of the CDR3 is TGCGCCAGCAGCCCGGGGACTAGCGGGATCGTCTACGAGCAGTACTTC.

V is TRBV5-1 and J is TRBJ2-1, with D hard to call. This CDR3 region has 15 residues. Germline values: CDR1 SGHRS, CDR2 YFSETQ. Trimming stripped 6 bases from V and 4 bases from J, with 17 bases between. CDR3 in amino acids: CASTFRPDPYNEQFF. The CDR3 bases are TGCGCCAGCACCTTTCGGCCGGACCCGTACAATGAGCAGTTCTTC.

This clone was seen a few times. This chain uses TRBV6-1 with TRBJ1-2, with D possibly matching TRBD1 (5 bases). Germline CDR1 reads MNHNS; CDR2 reads SASEGT. V was shortened by 5 bases and J by 6 bases, with 13 bases between the two germline ends. This CDR3 has 13 amino acids. The CDR3 here is CASSFGTPDGYTF. In DNA form, the CDR3 reads TGTGCCAGCAGTTTCGGGACTCCCGATGGCTACACCTTC.

The CDR3 nucleotides are TGTGCCAGCAGCTCTCCAAGCTCTGGGGCCAACGTCCTGACTTTC. Protein sequence: CASSSPSSGANVLTF. This sequence joins TRBV5-4 and TRBJ2-6; D uncertain. V was pared by 3 bases and J by 0 bases, with 7 bases between. This CDR3 spans 15 amino acids. Germline V gene sequence: CDR1 SGHNT, CDR2 YYREEE (reference sequence).

This clone was recorded only once. V is TRBV6-5 and J is TRBJ2-1; 7 bases are shared with TRBD2. Germline V CDR1 and CDR2: MNHEY, SVGAGI. The V and J ends lost 6 bases and 2 bases, in that order; junction bases with no gene match: 7. The CDR3 is made up of 15 amino acids. The DNA of the CDR3 is TGTGCCAGCAGGCTCACCCTAGCGGCCTACAATGAGCAGTTCTTC. It is translated as CASRLTLAAYNEQFF.

The genes are TRBV5-1 and TRBJ1-4, with D unresolved. Trimming left V 4 bases short and J 4 bases short, with 14 bases between. Per germline, CDR1 SGHRS and CDR2 YFSETQ. The CDR3 is 15 residues long. CDR3 nucleotides: TGCGCCAGCAGCATCGCGGAAGGGCATAATGAAAAACTGTTTTTT. This gives the protein CASSIAEGHNEKLFF.

The rearrangement links TRBV5-4 to TRBJ1-1; possibly TRBD1 for D (5 bases). V gave up 6 bases and J gave up 4 bases, with 10 bases separating them. The CDR3 spans 12 residues. Per germline, CDR1 SGHNT and CDR2 YYREEE (reference sequence). CDR3 in amino acids: CASNGAGTEAFF. In DNA, the CDR3 is TGTGCCAGCAACGGGGCGGGCACTGAAGCTTTCTTT.

The V gene is TRBV5-1, the J gene TRBJ1-1, with D possibly matching TRBD1 (5 bases). CDR1 is SGHRS and CDR2 is YFSETQ in the germline V gene. This CDR3 region has 17 residues. Trimming pared 0 bases from V and 3 bases from J, leaving 18 bases between. In nucleotides, the CDR3 is TGCGCCAGCAGCTTGGCCGGGGTAGCCCCGGGGGACACTGAAGCTTTCTTT. Protein product: CASSLAGVAPGDTEAFF.